Below are 28 T cell receptor beta chains sequenced from a single sample in a study of cytomegalovirus exposure and HLA in healthy donors (dated by TCRdb to about 2017). The method behind the library was the immunoSEQ multiplex PCR assay. For the multiplex PCR, a mixture combining 60 forward primers for TCR Vbeta segments and 13 reverse primers for TCR Jbeta segments was used. TCRdb mirrors the immuneACCESS table, restricted to in-frame sequences. Some clones are absent from its copies; in checked studies, under half trace to an unresolved V gene, and the reason for the others is unknown. The sample has some 170,000 clones on record, just under 80% of them singletons. The ten largest clones represent roughly 9.7% of the sample. The sequencing sample was made of PBMCs. The source is a man between 18 and 35 years old in good health and CMV-seropositive.

The gene calls are TRBV5-1 and TRBJ1-5; D unresolved. The CDR3 is made up of 13 amino acids. CDR1 and CDR2 (germline): SGHRS, YFSETQ. V shed 1 base and J shed 8 bases, with 10 bases lying between them. The CDR3 here is CASSLRGPEPQHF. CDR3 DNA sequence: TGCGCCAGCAGCTTGAGAGGGCCCGAGCCCCAGCATTTT.

This chain uses TRBV11-3 with TRBJ2-2; 9 bases map to TRBD2. V lost 3 bases to trimming and J lost 5 bases; unmatched junction nucleotides: 4. This CDR3 contains 15 residues. Germline V gene sequence: CDR1 SGHNT, CDR2 YENEEA. In nucleotides, the CDR3 is TGTGCCAGCAGCTTCCTAGCGGGATCTACCGGGGAGCTGTTTTTT. Translating it yields CASSFLAGSTGELFF.

The V call is TRBV18, the J call TRBJ1-2; D gene unclear. Germline values: CDR1 KGHSH, CDR2 LQKENI. Trimming took off 2 bases at V and 4 bases at J, with 14 bases between the two ends. This CDR3 has 15 residues. The DNA for the CDR3 is TGTGCCAGCTCACCAGAAACAGCCAGTTTCTATGGCTACACCTTC. Its protein is CASSPETASFYGYTF.

This CDR3 is CASSLGVTTYNEQFF. The CDR3 DNA is TGTGCCAGCAGCTTAGGAGTTACGACCTACAATGAGCAGTTCTTC. The gene calls are TRBV7-3 and TRBJ2-1; no clear D. The CDR3 consists of 15 residues. Germline V gene lookup returns CDR1 SGHTA and CDR2 FQGTGA. V shed 2 bases and J shed 2 bases, with 10 bases lying between them.

The CDR3 spells CASSFSENTEAFF. The DNA of the CDR3 is TGTGCCAGCAGCTTCAGTGAGAACACTGAAGCTTTCTTT. The chain combines TRBV6-5 with TRBJ1-1; unclear D gene. CDR3 length: 13 residues. In germline, CDR1 is MNHEY, CDR2 SVGAGI. Trimming shortened V by 6 bases and J by 1 base, and 9 bases separated the two germline ends.

Concerning this clone itself: The conserved final phenylalanine or tryptophan is absent from the CDR3, which likely points to a read error. The CDR3 region has the DNA TGTGCCAGCAGCTTCGAGACAGGGAATTCACCCCTCCACCTT. Translating it yields CASSFETGNSPLHL. V usage is TRBV5-5 and J usage is TRBJ1-6; 7 bases agree with TRBD1. V trimming: 2 bases; J trimming: 7 bases; junction bases outside the gene matches: 3. The CDR3 covers 14 residues. Germline loops: CDR1 SGHKS, CDR2 YYEKEE (reference sequence).

About this clone: Distinct nucleotide sequences in the sample also encode this CDR3. CDR3: CASSLDRGIYEQYF. The CDR3 DNA reads TGTGCCAGCAGCTTGGACAGGGGGATATACGAGCAGTACTTC. The chain has TRBV5-4 and TRBJ2-7; TRBD1 matches 8 bases. The V segment lost 0 bases and the J segment 4 bases; nucleotides outside the gene matches: 3. The germline V gene encodes CDR1 SGHNT and CDR2 YYREEE (reference sequence). CDR3 length equals 14 residues.

V usage is TRBV10-1 and J usage is TRBJ1-1; D not resolved. Germline V CDR1 and CDR2: WNHNN, SYGVQD (reference sequence). The CDR3 runs to 14 residues. Deletions cut 0 bases from V and 1 base from J, with 6 bases between. The chain's CDR3 is CASSESRGNTEAFF. DNA of the CDR3: TGCGCCAGCAGTGAGTCGCGGGGGAACACTGAAGCTTTCTTT.

DNA of the CDR3: TGTGCCAGCAGTTACGACAGGAAGGACACTGAAGCTTTCTTT. It translates to CASSYDRKDTEAFF. This chain uses TRBV6-5 with TRBJ1-1, with D possibly TRBD1 on 6 matching bases. Trimming took 2 bases from V and 3 from J, leaving 10 bases between them. This CDR3 has 14 residues. Germline values: CDR1 MNHEY, CDR2 SVGAGI.

The rearrangement links TRBV18 to TRBJ1-2; 7 nucleotides match TRBD1. J was trimmed by 8 bases and V by 2 bases; bases with no gene match: 5. The CDR3 extends over 13 amino acids. Germline-derived CDR1 and CDR2 are KGHSH and LQKENI. DNA for the CDR3: TGTGCCAGCTCACCAAGAGGGGGCGAGGGCTACACCTTC. Encoded protein: CASSPRGGEGYTF.

The chain joins TRBV5-1 to TRBJ1-1, with 9 bases identical to TRBD1. Per the germline V gene, CDR1 is SGHRS and CDR2 is YFSETQ. V lost 1 base to trimming and J lost 1 base; unmatched junction nucleotides: 8. The CDR3 is 17 amino acids. In DNA form, the CDR3 reads TGCGCCAGCAGCTTGACCCGGGACAGGGCTGCGAACACTGAAGCTTTCTTT. Its protein product is CASSLTRDRAANTEAFF.

V and J are TRBV19 and TRBJ1-1, with D perhaps TRBD1 (6 bases). The V gene's germline CDR1 is LNHDA and CDR2 SQIVND (reference sequence). The CDR3 totals 13 residues. V lost 2 bases and J lost 4, with 8 bases in between. CDR3 coding DNA: TGTGCCAGTAGTATAAGGGGGGGCACTGAAGCTTTCTTT. Amino acids: CASSIRGGTEAFF.

This rearrangement joins TRBV7-3 to TRBJ2-4; perhaps TRBD2 as D (6 bases). The V end was cut by 3 bases, the J end by 6 bases, with 9 bases between. The CDR3 is 13 amino acids. CDR1 and CDR2 from the germline V gene are SGHTA and FQGTGA. This CDR3 reads CASSLGGGNIQYF. CDR3 nucleotides: TGTGCCAGCAGCTTGGGGGGTGGAAACATTCAGTACTTC.

A remark on this clone: This sample includes further DNA sequences coding for the same CDR3. This chain joins TRBV2 and TRBJ2-6; 8 positions agree with TRBD1. The CDR3 consists of 18 residues. The J segment lost 4 bases and the V segment lost 8 bases, leaving 16 bases of the junction unmatched. Looked up from germline, CDR1 is SNHLY and CDR2 is FYNNEI. Written as DNA, the CDR3 is TGTGCCAGCCTGGACAGGGAATATCCCCTCTCCGGGGCCAACGTCCTGACTTTC. Translated, it gives CASLDREYPLSGANVLTF.

The gene calls are TRBV28 and TRBJ1-1; tentative D call: TRBD1 (6 bases). Trimming left V 5 bases short and J 3 bases short, with 16 bases between. This CDR3 spans 15 amino acids. Germline V gene lookup returns CDR1 MDHEN and CDR2 SYDVKM. The CDR3 reads CASSPPSYRDTEAFF. CDR3 in DNA: TGTGCCAGCAGTCCCCCTTCATACAGGGACACTGAAGCTTTCTTT. The whole variable domain, remainder taken from reference TRBV28 and TRBJ1-1, is DVKVTQSSRYLVKRTGEKVFLECVQDMDHENMFWYRQDPGLGLRLIYFSYDVKMKEKGDIPEGYSVSREKKERFSLILESASTNQTSMYLCASSPPSYRDTEAFFGQGTRLTVV.

This chain uses TRBV2 with TRBJ1-4, with D possibly being TRBD1 (5 bases). V was shortened by 3 bases and J by 7 bases, with 9 bases between the two germline ends. The germline V gene has CDR1 SNHLY and CDR2 FYNNEI. The CDR3 covers 13 residues. The CDR3 DNA sequence: TGTGCCAGCAGTGACTGGGGGGGTGAAAAACTGTTTTTT. Its translation is CASSDWGGEKLFF.

The genes are TRBV28 and TRBJ2-7; no definite D call. V was pared by 6 bases and J by 3 bases, with 12 bases between. Germline lookup yields CDR1 MDHEN and CDR2 SYDVKM. The CDR3 totals 13 residues. The CDR3 coding sequence is TGTGCCAGCAGCCCCAATTTGAGCTACGAGCAGTACTTC. Its translation is CASSPNLSYEQYF.

The chain links TRBV30 to TRBJ2-2; 11 nucleotides line up with TRBD1. Unmatched junction bases numbered 8, after V lost 2 bases and J lost 6 bases. The length of the CDR3 is 16 residues. From germline, CDR1 is GTSNPN and CDR2 SVGIG (reference sequence). In nucleotides, the CDR3 is TGTGCCTGGAGTATGGGTCGGGACAGGGGGGCCGGGGAGCTGTTTTTT. Protein sequence: CAWSMGRDRGAGELFF.

This clone was seen only once. The J gene is TRBJ2-5, the V gene TRBV10-1; tentatively, D is TRBD1 (5 bases). Trimming removed 2 bases at V and 9 bases at J, with 16 bases between. Germline-derived CDR1 and CDR2 are WNHNN and SYGVQD (reference sequence). The CDR3 loop spans 14 amino acids. The CDR3 spells CASSEASGATAQYF. The CDR3 DNA follows: TGCGCCAGCAGTGAGGCTAGTGGGGCAACCGCCCAGTACTTC.

The chain carries TRBV4-2 and TRBJ1-5, with TRBD1 matching over 7 bases. Trimming at V came to 0 bases and at J to 7 bases, leaving 12 bases not matched to a gene. CDR1 and CDR2 (germline): LGHNA, YNFKEQ. The CDR3 length is 17 residues. In DNA form, the CDR3 reads TGTGCCAGCAGCCAAGAGAGGAGGGGGCCCGCCGAACAGCCCCAGCATTTT. Translating it yields CASSQERRGPAEQPQHF.

The V gene is TRBV6-9, the J gene TRBJ1-5; D is uncertain. This CDR3 contains 19 residues. V was trimmed by 9 bases and J by 5 bases, leaving 32 bases between them. Per the germline V gene, CDR1 is MNHGY and CDR2 is SVAAGI. The CDR3 here is CARRAKGYSLSRLDQPQHF. CDR3 sequence (DNA): TGTGCCAGGAGGGCCAAGGGTTATTCCCTTTCTCGTCTTGATCAGCCCCAGCATTTT.

The chain employs TRBV28 and TRBJ2-2; TRBD1 might be the D (5 bases). The CDR3 is made up of 16 amino acids. Germline V lookup: CDR1 MDHEN, CDR2 SYDVKM. Trimming took off 1 base at V and 5 bases at J, with 14 bases between the two ends. The CDR3 region has the DNA TGTGCCAGCAGTTTATACGGCAGGGAAGGGACCGGGGAGCTGTTTTTT. This sequence encodes CASSLYGREGTGELFF.

This chain joins TRBV9 and TRBJ2-2; 7 nucleotides agree with TRBD2. Germline-derived CDR1 and CDR2 are SGDLS and YYNGEE. J gave up 7 bases and V 3 bases, and 6 bases lay outside the gene matches. The CDR3 loop spans 14 amino acids. In DNA form, the CDR3 reads TGTGCCAGCAGCGGTGGGGGGGTCATCGGGGAGCTGTTTTTT. This codes for CASSGGGVIGELFF. Full variable domain (outside the CDR3, taken from reference TRBV9 and TRBJ2-2): DSGVTQTPKHLITATGQRVTLRCSPRSGDLSVYWYQQSLDQGLQFLIQYYNGEERAKGNILERFSAQQFPDLHSELNLSSLELGDSALYFCASSGGGVIGELFFGEGSRLTVL.

This chain uses TRBV4-2 with TRBJ2-7; TRBD2 matches at 7 bases. In germline, CDR1 is LGHNA, CDR2 YNFKEQ. The CDR3 runs 16 residues. Trimming removed 0 bases from V and 3 bases from J; junction bases left unmatched: 8. CDR3 sequence (DNA): TGTGCCAGCAGCCAAGAGGGAGGGGACCACTTCTACGAGCAGTACTTC. Its translation is CASSQEGGDHFYEQYF.

This clone was detected a few times. The chain uses TRBV4-1 and TRBJ1-1, with TRBD1 matching over 7 bases. J was trimmed by 1 base and V by 0 bases; bases with no gene match: 5. The CDR3 contains 16 residues. CDR1 and CDR2 from the germline V gene are MGHRA and YSYEKL. CDR3 in amino acids: CASSQDVGTENTEAFF. CDR3 nucleotides: TGCGCCAGCAGCCAAGATGTCGGGACAGAGAACACTGAAGCTTTCTTT.

This rearrangement joins TRBV6-1 to TRBJ1-5; possibly TRBD1 for D (6 bases). From germline, CDR1 is MNHNS and CDR2 SASEGT. V was clipped by 11 bases and J by 3 bases, with 17 bases between them. The CDR3 is 14 residues long. CDR3 sequence (DNA): TGTGCCGGAGGACTGGGGGGGCCCAATCAGCCCCAGCATTTT. This sequence encodes CAGGLGGPNQPQHF.

V gene TRBV6-5 combines with J gene TRBJ1-2, with D possibly being TRBD1 (6 bases). This CDR3 comprises 14 residues. The V gene lost 6 bases and the J gene lost 4 bases, with 15 bases spanning the gap. CDR1 is MNHEY and CDR2 is SVGAGI in the germline V gene. The chain's CDR3 is CASSVGGRGYGYTF. The DNA for the CDR3 is TGTGCCAGCAGCGTCGGGGGGCGCGGCTATGGCTACACCTTC.

The chain employs TRBV10-3 and TRBJ2-7; TRBD1 might be the D (6 bases). Germline lookup yields CDR1 ENHRY and CDR2 SYGVKD. This CDR3 comprises 14 residues. V was pared by 8 bases and J by 1 base, with 15 bases between. CDR3 sequence: CAIGSVGQSYEQYF. DNA of the CDR3: TGTGCCATCGGTAGCGTCGGACAGTCCTACGAGCAGTACTTC.